The 27 T cell receptor beta chains listed next were all sequenced from one sample in a study of T cell clonotyping in hematopoietic cell transplantation. Sample time point: recipient sample about 28 days before transplant, after cytoreduction. Using immunoSEQ multiplex PCR, the repertoire was profiled, and TCRdb retains in-frame clones only, with some absent. This table has more than 70,000 clones, almost 97% appearing once. The source material was peripheral blood mononuclear cells, sampled before stem cell transplant. These receptors originate from a woman between 50 and 59 years old with acute myeloid leukemia. Some clones in this sample may be carry-over from other donors' samples.

The rearrangement links TRBV28 to TRBJ1-4, with a weak D call TRBD1 (5 bases). The CDR3 totals 13 residues. Trimming stripped 10 bases from V and 3 bases from J, with 12 bases between. Germline loops: CDR1 MDHEN, CDR2 SYDVKM. CDR3 region: CAIRPGPNEKLFF. The CDR3 DNA reads as TGTGCCATCAGGCCAGGGCCTAATGAAAAACTGTTTTTT. Filled out from reference TRBV28 and TRBJ1-4, the complete variable domain reads DVKVTQSSRYLVKRTGEKVFLECVQDMDHENMFWYRQDPGLGLRLIYFSYDVKMKEKGDIPEGYSVSREKKERFSLILESASTNQTSMYLCAIRPGPNEKLFFGSGTQLSVL.

CDR3 sequence (DNA): TGTGCCAGCACCCCGGGACAGGGGGCGGGGGGCTACACCTTC. This codes for CASTPGQGAGGYTF. The chain couples TRBV28 to TRBJ1-2, with 12 bases fitting TRBD1. The ends lost 7 bases at V and 8 bases at J; junction bases unmatched: 8. Germline CDR1 and CDR2: MDHEN and SYDVKM. CDR3 length equals 14 residues.

V gene TRBV2 combines with J gene TRBJ2-6; TRBD1 agrees at 11 bases. CDR3 size: 19 residues. Per the germline V gene, CDR1 is SNHLY and CDR2 is FYNNEI. With 3 bases clipped from V and 0 bases from J, the junction kept 7 bases outside the gene matches. CDR3 protein: CASSEGQGESDSGANVLTF. CDR3 DNA: TGTGCCAGCAGTGAGGGACAGGGGGAATCTGACTCTGGGGCCAACGTCCTGACTTTC.

This clone was counted once. This sequence joins TRBV6-5 and TRBJ1-1; 9 bases line up with TRBD1. Germline V gene lookup returns CDR1 MNHEY and CDR2 SVGAGI. The trim removed 5 bases at V and 11 bases at J, leaving 3 bases unmatched. The CDR3 has 11 amino acids. The CDR3 coding sequence is TGTGCCAGCAGTCCCGGGACAGGGGCTTTCTTT. Encoded protein: CASSPGTGAFF.

The CDR3 sequence: CSGSIRGAGGGNEQFF. CDR3 DNA: TGCAGCGGATCTATTAGAGGAGCGGGAGGAGGCAATGAGCAGTTCTTC. V is TRBV29-1 and J is TRBJ2-1, with TRBD2 identical over 9 bases. Trimming took 7 bases from V and 6 from J; bases not matched to a gene: 16. Per the germline V gene, CDR1 is SQVTM and CDR2 is ANQGSEA. The CDR3 length is 16 residues.

The chain carries TRBV7-2 and TRBJ2-3, with D possibly matching TRBD1 (6 bases). The CDR3 totals 13 residues. V was shortened by 4 bases and J by 5 bases, with 10 bases between the two germline ends. CDR1 SGHTA and CDR2 FQGNSA come from the germline V gene. In nucleotides, the CDR3 is TGTGCCAGCAGCTGGGGGCAGGGAGATACGCAGTATTTT. Its translation is CASSWGQGDTQYF.

This chain connects TRBV27 to TRBJ2-5; D remains unclear. This CDR3 is 15 amino acids long. Germline V CDR1 and CDR2: MNHEY, SMNVEV (reference sequence). V was shortened by 0 bases and J by 2 bases, with 10 bases between the two germline ends. CDR3: CASSLSMTSQETQYF. Here the CDR3 DNA reads TGTGCCAGCAGTTTATCGATGACATCTCAAGAGACCCAGTACTTC.

This chain uses TRBV30 with TRBJ2-4; a possible D gene is TRBD1 (5 bases). Per the germline V gene, CDR1 is GTSNPN and CDR2 is SVGIG (reference sequence). The V and J ends lost 1 base and 3 bases respectively, with 22 bases between them. The CDR3 extends over 18 amino acids. DNA of the CDR3: TGTGCCTGGAGTGATCTGGCTGGCCCAGGGTACGGCAAAAACATTCAGTACTTC. Amino acid sequence: CAWSDLAGPGYGKNIQYF.

The J gene is TRBJ2-7, the V gene TRBV28; D may match TRBD1 or TRBD2 (5 bases each). V gave up 6 bases and J gave up 6 bases, with 15 bases separating them. The CDR3 is 13 amino acids. The germline gives CDR1 MDHEN, CDR2 SYDVKM. This chain's CDR3 is CASRGVLFGEQYF. The DNA of the CDR3 is TGTGCCAGCAGGGGGGTTCTCTTTGGCGAGCAGTACTTC.

This sequence joins TRBV28 and TRBJ2-7; D perhaps matches TRBD2 (6 bases). This CDR3 spans 13 amino acids. Deletions cut 7 bases from V and 5 bases from J, with 15 bases between. Per germline, CDR1 MDHEN and CDR2 SYDVKM. CDR3 DNA sequence: TGTGCCAGCAAGCGGAGGGCCGCCAACGAGCAGTACTTC. Translating gives CASKRRAANEQYF.

The chain recombines TRBV27 with TRBJ2-2; 7 nucleotides align to TRBD1. There are 14 residues in the CDR3. Germline V gives CDR1 MNHEY, CDR2 SMNVEV (reference sequence). Trimming took 10 bases from V and 1 from J; bases not matched to a gene: 6. The CDR3 loop reads CATRTGKNTGELFF. CDR3 sequence (DNA): TGTGCCACCCGGACAGGAAAGAACACCGGGGAGCTGTTTTTT.

The chain combines TRBV30 with TRBJ2-1; D ambiguous. Per the germline V gene, CDR1 is GTSNPN and CDR2 is SVGIG (reference sequence). The CDR3 loop spans 17 amino acids. Trimming shortened V by 1 base and J by 4 bases, and 20 bases separated the two germline ends. Here the CDR3 reads CAWSAGFDFDPYNEQFF. DNA for the CDR3: TGTGCCTGGAGTGCCGGATTTGATTTTGATCCATACAATGAGCAGTTCTTC.

The chain carries TRBV28 and TRBJ1-2; tentatively, D is TRBD1 (6 bases). This CDR3 is built from 11 residues. Trimming took off 5 bases at V and 8 bases at J, with 9 bases between the two ends. Germline CDR1 is MDHEN and CDR2 is SYDVKM. The CDR3 DNA reads as TGTGCCAGCAGTGCAGGGGACGGCTACACCTTC. Amino acids: CASSAGDGYTF.

The genes are TRBV7-9 and TRBJ2-7, with 10 bases that match TRBD2. CDR1 is SEHNR and CDR2 is FQNEAQ in the germline V gene (reference sequence). Trimming removed 5 bases from V and 7 bases from J; junction bases left unmatched: 8. There are 14 residues in the CDR3. Written as DNA, the CDR3 is TGTGCCAGCAGCGCGAGCGGGAGGGCTGGTGAGCAGTACTTC. Its translation: CASSASGRAGEQYF.

This chain joins TRBV30 and TRBJ2-7; 8 nucleotides agree with TRBD1. Germline V gene lookup returns CDR1 GTSNPN and CDR2 SVGIG (reference sequence). The junction had 4 bases not matched to a gene; V was cut back by 6 bases and J by 3 bases. This CDR3 region has 12 residues. The CDR3 DNA reads as TGTGCCTGTGGGACAGGCGACTACGAGCAGTACTTC. This sequence encodes CACGTGDYEQYF.

This chain joins TRBV4-1 and TRBJ1-3; tentatively, D is TRBD1 (5 bases). The CDR3 is 17 residues long. The V gene lost 1 base and the J gene lost 4 bases, with 17 bases spanning the gap. The V gene's germline CDR1 is MGHRA and CDR2 YSYEKL. The CDR3 sequence is CASSQGIAGLGGNTIYF. CDR3 nucleotides: TGCGCCAGCAGCCAAGGAATTGCAGGGTTAGGCGGAAACACCATATATTTT.

The chain couples TRBV9 to TRBJ1-1, with D uncertain. The CDR3 is 14 amino acids. CDR1 and CDR2 (germline): SGDLS, YYNGEE. Trimming left V 2 bases short and J 1 base short, with 9 bases between. CDR3 DNA: TGTGCCAGCAGCGTTACCACATCGAACACTGAAGCTTTCTTT. Protein: CASSVTTSNTEAFF.

V gene TRBV19 combines with J gene TRBJ2-1; D gene unclear. The V gene's germline CDR1 is LNHDA and CDR2 SQIVND (reference sequence). The CDR3 is 13 amino acids. With 3 bases removed from V and 7 bases from J, the gap between germline ends came to 10 bases. In DNA, the CDR3 is TGTGCCAGTAGTATCCCGGACGGGAATGAGCAGTTCTTC. Translating gives CASSIPDGNEQFF.

The sample holds one count of this clone. This rearrangement joins TRBV5-1 to TRBJ2-3; 7 positions agree with TRBD1. The germline CDR1 and CDR2 sequences are SGHRS and YFSETQ. This CDR3 is 14 amino acids long. V dropped 4 bases and J dropped 2; count of bases not matched to a gene: 4. The CDR3 here is CASSRDSYTDTQYF. In DNA form, the CDR3 reads TGCGCCAGCAGCCGGGACAGTTACACAGATACGCAGTATTTT. The whole variable domain, filled in from reference TRBV5-1 and TRBJ2-3, reads KAGVTQTPRYLIKTRGQQVTLSCSPISGHRSVSWYQQTPGQGLQFLFEYFSETQRNKGNFPGRFSGRQFSNSRSEMNVSTLELGDSALYLCASSRDSYTDTQYFGPGTRLTVL.

The CDR3 sequence: CAWGPGTGYGEQFF. DNA of the CDR3: TGTGCCTGGGGCCCCGGGACAGGGTATGGTGAGCAGTTCTTC. This chain links TRBV30 with TRBJ2-1; 9 positions agree with TRBD1. Germline V gene sequence: CDR1 GTSNPN, CDR2 SVGIG (reference sequence). This CDR3 has 14 residues. Trimming removed 5 bases from V and 9 bases from J; junction bases left unmatched: 11.

This chain uses TRBV6-1 with TRBJ2-3; D ambiguous. Germline lookup yields CDR1 MNHNS and CDR2 SASEGT. The CDR3 consists of 13 residues. Trimming left V 7 bases short and J 5 bases short, with 13 bases between. For the CDR3, the DNA is TGTGCCAGCACCCCTCGCAGTGGAGATACGCAGTATTTT. Amino acid sequence: CASTPRSGDTQYF.

The chain has TRBV27 and TRBJ1-2; 7 bases are a match to TRBD1. Unmatched junction bases numbered 10, after V lost 6 bases and J lost 6 bases. Per the germline V gene, CDR1 is MNHEY and CDR2 is SMNVEV (reference sequence). CDR3 length: 14 residues. The CDR3: CASRGEDRFNGYTF. DNA for the CDR3: TGTGCCAGCAGGGGGGAGGACAGGTTTAATGGCTACACCTTC.

The chain links TRBV27 to TRBJ2-2, with unresolved D. The CDR3 loop spans 13 amino acids. Germline CDR1 and CDR2: MNHEY and SMNVEV (reference sequence). V was shortened by 5 bases and J by 0 bases, with 4 bases between the two germline ends. This CDR3 is CASSLANTGELFF. Written as DNA, the CDR3 is TGTGCCAGCAGTCTAGCGAACACCGGGGAGCTGTTTTTT.

This clone appeared a few times. This CDR3 is CASSEASGQGVGTQYF. The CDR3 DNA reads TGTGCCAGCAGTGAAGCCTCGGGACAGGGGGTCGGGACCCAGTACTTC. The V call is TRBV6-1, the J call TRBJ2-5; 11 nucleotides align to TRBD1. With V trimmed by 0 bases and J by 7 bases, 7 bases remained unmatched. Germline values: CDR1 MNHNS, CDR2 SASEGT. This CDR3 has 16 residues.

V usage is TRBV14 and J usage is TRBJ1-6; D gene uncertain. The length of the CDR3 is 13 residues. V shed 4 bases and J shed 6 bases, with 7 bases lying between them. Per germline, CDR1 SGHDN and CDR2 FVKESK. In DNA form, the CDR3 reads TGTGCCAGCAGCCGATACAGTAATTCACCCCTCCACTTT. Protein: CASSRYSNSPLHF.

This chain links TRBV9 with TRBJ2-3; maybe TRBD1 (6 bases). The CDR3 extends over 13 amino acids. Germline CDR1 SGDLS, CDR2 YYNGEE. V was trimmed by 5 bases and J by 1 base, leaving 8 bases between them. CDR3 sequence reads: CASRGAGTDTQYF. In DNA, the CDR3 is TGTGCCAGCAGGGGGGCGGGCACAGATACGCAGTATTTT.

For the CDR3, the DNA is TGTGCCAGCAGCTTGCGAGGGTCCGAAGCTTTCTTT. It codes for CASSLRGSEAFF. The chain joins TRBV5-6 to TRBJ1-1; D is unclear. Per germline, CDR1 SGHDT and CDR2 YYEEEE. V was shortened by 1 base and J by 8 bases, with 9 bases between the two germline ends. The CDR3 has 12 amino acids.